This T cell receptor beta chain was sequenced during a study of early T cells in non-severe SARS-CoV-2 infection. This clonotype was seen at least ten times. Trimming left V 6 bases short and J 3 bases short, with 12 bases between. This CDR3 spans 14 amino acids. Germline CDR1 reads SNHLY; CDR2 reads FYNNEI. Using its own MiXCR run on the 5' RACE reads, TCRdb lists one record per CDR3 protein. The sample lists tens of thousands of distinct CDR3 sequences; 5.9% were seen once. V and J are TRBV2 and TRBJ1-3; possible D gene TRBD1, 6 bases. The clonotype originates from an adult who was a healthcare worker with PCR-confirmed SARS-CoV-2 infection or an uninfected control (not recorded which). Sequencing was performed on whole blood. The CDR3: CASRGRGIGNTIYF. The CDR3 bases are TGTGCCAGCAGGGGCAGGGGCATTGGAAACACCATATATTTT.